Each of the 26 T cell receptor beta chains below was sequenced from the same sample in a study of T cell responses to AZD1222 COVID-19 vaccine. Assay used: immunoSEQ multiplex PCR; TCRdb lists only in-frame clones, some missing. The sample consists of some 150,000 clones, roughly 88% of them appearing once. This specimen was peripheral blood, taken 28 days after the second dose of the MenACWY control vaccine. These receptors originate from an adult who received the MenACWY meningococcal vaccine as a control.

In DNA form, the CDR3 reads TGTGCCAGCAGATGGAACTTGAACACTGAAGCTTTCTTT. Translation: CASRWNLNTEAFF. V gene TRBV12-3 or TRBV12-4 combines with J gene TRBJ1-1; unclear D gene. V was pared by 6 bases and J by 0 bases, with 8 bases between. There are 13 residues in the CDR3.

V gene TRBV29-1 combines with J gene TRBJ2-1; 10 bases match TRBD2. V gave up 4 bases and J gave up 8 bases; unmatched junction bases: 5. The CDR3 length is 13 residues. Germline V gene sequence: CDR1 SQVTM, CDR2 ANQGSEA. The CDR3 sequence is CSVVASGGYEQFF. Written as DNA, the CDR3 is TGCAGCGTTGTGGCTAGCGGGGGCTATGAGCAGTTCTTC.

CDR3 nucleotides: TGTGCCAGCAGTTACCTAAGGGTCCCAGGGGGGCAGTACTTC. Its protein product is CASSYLRVPGGQYF. This chain joins TRBV6-2 or TRBV6-3 and TRBJ2-7; 7 nucleotides agree with TRBD1. V was pared by 2 bases and J by 9 bases, with 10 bases of the junction left unmatched. The CDR3 contains 14 residues. Germline CDR1 and CDR2: MNHEY and SVGEGT.

This clone was recorded only once. The V and J genes are TRBV19 and TRBJ2-2; D possibly corresponds to TRBD2 (6 bases). The CDR3 loop spans 14 amino acids. The germline V gene encodes CDR1 LNHDA and CDR2 SQIVND (reference sequence). V lost 4 bases and J 6 bases, leaving 12 bases between the germline ends. The CDR3 nucleotides read TGTGCCAGTAGTAGGTACGGGGAGGCCGGGGAGCTGTTTTTT. This sequence encodes CASSRYGEAGELFF. Variable domain in full (rest from reference TRBV19 and TRBJ2-2): DGGITQSPKYLFRKEGQNVTLSCEQNLNHDAMYWYRQDPGQGLRLIYYSQIVNDFQKGDIAEGYSVSREKKESFPLTVTSAQKNPTAFYLCASSRYGEAGELFFGEGSRLTVL.

The chain carries TRBV19 and TRBJ2-6; D not certain. The CDR3 consists of 12 residues. The V end was cut by 5 bases, the J end by 5 bases, with 4 bases between. The germline V gene has CDR1 LNHDA and CDR2 SQIVND (reference sequence). CDR3 DNA sequence: TGTGCCAGTAGTGACCGGGCCAACGTCCTGACTTTC. Amino acid sequence: CASSDRANVLTF.

This sequence joins TRBV28 and TRBJ2-2; 10 nucleotides agree with TRBD2. This CDR3 is 18 amino acids long. Germline V gene lookup returns CDR1 MDHEN and CDR2 SYDVKM. V was pared by 6 bases and J by 5 bases, with 15 bases of the junction left unmatched. DNA for the CDR3: TGTGCCAGCAGCCCCGGACTAGCGGACCCCCGGTGGACCGGGGAGCTGTTTTTT. Residues: CASSPGLADPRWTGELFF.

The chain employs TRBV4-2 and TRBJ1-1, with no clear D. The length of the CDR3 is 12 residues. Per the germline V gene, CDR1 is LGHNA and CDR2 is YNFKEQ. Trimming cost V 1 base and J 7 bases, with 7 bases left between them. The CDR3 is CASSQGSSEAFF. CDR3 nucleotide sequence: TGTGCCAGCAGCCAAGGGAGCAGTGAAGCTTTCTTT.

J is TRBJ2-3 and V is TRBV30; 11 nucleotides line up with TRBD1. V lost 2 bases, J lost 6 bases, and 4 bases stayed unmatched. The CDR3 length is 14 residues. Germline V gene sequence: CDR1 GTSNPN, CDR2 SVGIG (reference sequence). The CDR3 DNA reads as TGTGCCTGGAGTCGGACAGGGGGCAGGGATACGCAGTATTTT. Its protein product is CAWSRTGGRDTQYF.

This clone was observed a single time. The V gene is TRBV6-5, the J gene TRBJ1-1; perhaps TRBD1 as D (5 bases). Germline CDR1 and CDR2: MNHEY and SVGAGI. The CDR3 is 14 amino acids. V was clipped by 8 bases and J by 2 bases, with 15 bases between them. CDR3 sequence (DNA): TGTGCCAGCGTCAGGACAAGCCTAAACACTGAAGCTTTCTTT. Protein product: CASVRTSLNTEAFF.

The chain joins TRBV13 to TRBJ1-4, with 7 bases matching TRBD1. Germline V gene data show CDR1 as PRHDT and CDR2 as FYEKMQ (reference sequence). The CDR3 spans 16 residues. Trimming took 5 bases from V and 7 from J; bases not matched to a gene: 13. This CDR3 reads CASSLPSRGGGEKLFF. CDR3 nucleotide sequence: TGTGCCAGCAGCCTTCCCTCCAGGGGGGGAGGTGAAAAACTGTTTTTT.

J is TRBJ1-2 and V is TRBV19, with 7 bases matching TRBD1. The V and J ends lost 3 bases and 5 bases, in that order; junction bases with no gene match: 12. Germline CDR1 LNHDA, CDR2 SQIVND (reference sequence). The CDR3 has 16 amino acids. CDR3 bases: TGTGCCAGTAGTATGCGTTCTAACAGGGGAGGATATGGCTACACCTTC. Translating gives CASSMRSNRGGYGYTF.

V is TRBV6-5 and J is TRBJ1-4; D is ambiguous. Deletions cut 3 bases from V and 1 base from J, with 9 bases between. Germline CDR1 is MNHEY and CDR2 is SVGAGI. The CDR3 consists of 15 residues. CDR3: CASSYEVGTNEKLFF. Here the CDR3 DNA reads TGTGCCAGCAGTTATGAGGTTGGAACTAATGAAAAACTGTTTTTT.

This chain connects TRBV28 to TRBJ1-4, with 8 bases lining up with TRBD1. With V trimmed by 6 bases and J by 6 bases, 3 bases remained unmatched. Germline values: CDR1 MDHEN, CDR2 SYDVKM. The CDR3 has 13 residues. In nucleotides, the CDR3 is TGTGCCAGCAGACGGACAGGGTATGAAAAACTGTTTTTT. Amino acids: CASRRTGYEKLFF.

V gene TRBV3-1 (or the pseudogene TRBV3-2) combines with J gene TRBJ1-2, with 8 bases matching TRBD1. With V trimmed by 5 bases and J by 4 bases, 6 bases remained unmatched. There are 14 residues in the CDR3. From germline, CDR1 is LGHDT and CDR2 YNNKEL (reference sequence). CDR3 region: CASSYWTGSYGYTF. The CDR3 DNA is TGTGCCAGCAGCTATTGGACAGGGAGCTATGGCTACACCTTC.

CDR3 amino acids: CASSRDRRYEQYF. CDR3 DNA: TGCGCCAGCAGCCGGGACAGGAGGTACGAGCAGTACTTC. The rearrangement links TRBV4-3 to TRBJ2-7; 8 bases match TRBD1. The CDR3 consists of 13 residues. Germline lookup yields CDR1 LGHNA and CDR2 YSLEER. The junction had 3 bases not matched to a gene; V was cut back by 4 bases and J by 4 bases.

The V gene is TRBV25-1, the J gene TRBJ2-2; D remains unclear. Per the germline V gene, CDR1 is MGHDK and CDR2 is SYGVNS. The CDR3 consists of 15 residues. The V end lost 1 base, the J end lost 0 bases, and 6 bases lay between the germline ends. CDR3 protein: CASSEWPSNTGELFF. CDR3 nucleotide sequence: TGTGCCAGCAGTGAATGGCCCTCGAACACCGGGGAGCTGTTTTTT.

The rearrangement uses TRBV5-8 and TRBJ2-5, with 8 bases fitting TRBD1. The CDR3 loop spans 14 amino acids. CDR1 and CDR2 (germline): SGHTS, YDEGEE. V shed 3 bases and J 5 bases; nucleotides not matched to a gene: 6. The CDR3 nucleotides are TGTGCCAGCAGCTACTCAGGGGGCTGGGAGACCCAGTACTTC. Protein: CASSYSGGWETQYF.

The rearrangement joins TRBV7-3 to TRBJ2-1, with 8 bases fitting TRBD2. CDR3 length: 14 amino acids. V shed 2 bases, J shed 8 bases, and the junction held 5 bases outside the gene matches. Germline CDR1 and CDR2: SGHTA and FQGTGA. The DNA for the CDR3 is TGTGCCAGCAGCTTAGAGTCTAGCGGGTATGAGCAGTTCTTC. Protein: CASSLESSGYEQFF.

The chain couples TRBV30 to TRBJ1-5, with 7 nucleotides matching TRBD1. CDR1 and CDR2 (germline): GTSNPN, SVGIG (reference sequence). The CDR3 spans 15 residues. The V gene end was trimmed by 2 bases and the J gene end by 0 bases; junction bases not matched to a gene: 4. Here the CDR3 DNA reads TGTGCCTGGAGTCCCGGACAGGATAGCAATCAGCCCCAGCATTTT. Protein product: CAWSPGQDSNQPQHF. The full variable domain, with the rest looked up from reference TRBV30 and TRBJ1-5, is SQTIHQWPATLVQPVGSPLSLECTVEGTSNPNLYWYRQAAGRGLQLLFYSVGIGQISSEVPQNLSASRPQDRQFILSSKKLLLSDSGFYLCAWSPGQDSNQPQHFGDGTRLSIL.

This clone was detected only once. The V call is TRBV6-6, the J call TRBJ1-5; D is undetermined. Germline V gene data show CDR1 as MNHNY and CDR2 as SVGAGI (reference sequence). CDR3 length equals 15 residues. The germline V and J ends were trimmed by 2 bases and 1 base, with 9 bases remaining between them. The CDR3 region is CASSYPAGSNQPQHF. The CDR3, as DNA: TGTGCCAGCAGTTACCCGGCGGGGAGCAATCAGCCCCAGCATTTT.

This chain links TRBV2 with TRBJ1-5, with D maybe TRBD1 (6 bases). The CDR3 spans 14 residues. Germline V lookup: CDR1 SNHLY, CDR2 FYNNEI. Trimming took 8 bases from V and 6 from J, leaving 17 bases between them. CDR3 loop: CASQEGGPGQPQHF. The CDR3 nucleotides are TGTGCCAGCCAAGAAGGGGGGCCGGGTCAGCCCCAGCATTTT.

Only one count was recorded for this clone. One junction end does not reproduce the germline sequence, and a read error may be involved. The chain is built from TRBV5-1 and TRBJ2-5; possibly TRBD2 for D (6 bases). The germline V gene encodes CDR1 SGHRS and CDR2 YFSETQ. This CDR3 spans 16 amino acids. The CDR3 reads CPSEKHAGGPEETQYF. In DNA form, the CDR3 reads TGCCCCAGCGAAAAACACGCCGGGGGACCCGAAGAGACCCAGTACTTC.

This clone was observed once. This sequence joins TRBV30 and TRBJ1-1; D is perhaps TRBD1 (6 bases). In germline, CDR1 is GTSNPN, CDR2 SVGIG (reference sequence). The CDR3 extends over 14 amino acids. The chain's CDR3 is CSFSGGVGNTEAFF. CDR3 DNA sequence: TGTTCCTTTTCTGGGGGCGTGGGGAACACTGAAGCTTTCTTT.

V gene TRBV4-3 combines with J gene TRBJ2-4; D gene ambiguous. V was clipped by 0 bases and J by 2 bases, with 5 bases between them. Per germline, CDR1 LGHNA and CDR2 YSLEER. The CDR3 loop spans 14 amino acids. The CDR3 DNA sequence: TGCGCCAGCAGCCAAGATCAGACCAAAAACATTCAGTACTTC. Translation gives CASSQDQTKNIQYF.

The count of this clone is one. V is TRBV6-2 or TRBV6-3 and J is TRBJ2-7; D might be TRBD1 (6 bases). The V end was cut by 0 bases, the J end by 5 bases, with 14 bases between. Germline loops: CDR1 MNHEY, CDR2 SVGEGT. The CDR3 sequence is 15 residues long. CDR3 in amino acids: CASSYSGDKSDEQYF. The CDR3 DNA reads as TGTGCCAGCAGTTACTCAGGGGACAAGAGCGACGAGCAGTACTTC.

The chain employs TRBV13 and TRBJ2-7; no clear D gene. The germline V gene encodes CDR1 PRHDT and CDR2 FYEKMQ (reference sequence). Trimming left V 0 bases short and J 1 base short, with 7 bases between. This CDR3 comprises 14 residues. In nucleotides, the CDR3 is TGTGCCAGCAGCTTAGGACGTTATTCCTACGAGCAGTACTTC. It codes for CASSLGRYSYEQYF. Using reference TRBV13 and TRBJ2-7 for the parts outside the CDR3, the full variable domain is AAGVIQSPRHLIKEKRETATLKCYPIPRHDTVYWYQQGPGQDPQFLISFYEKMQSDKGSIPDRFSAQQFSDYHSELNMSSLELGDSALYFCASSLGRYSYEQYFGPGTRLTVT.